This TCR beta chain comes out of a study of T-cell reconstitution after alpha-beta-depleted transplantation in children. It was with unique molecular identifiers that the TCRbeta library was prepared. TCRdb processed the PCR reads anew with MiXCR; each CDR3 protein has one entry. The table lists 600,000 to 800,000 distinct CDR3 sequences, under 15% of them singletons, with roughly 0.77% in the top ten. This clonotype occurred many times. The antigen remains unidentified. The CDR3 loop spans 15 amino acids. Trimming pared 2 bases from V and 5 bases from J, leaving 12 bases between. Study-wide results and limits: Newly generated T cells supplied most T-cell counts and diversity one year post-transplant.

The sample consisted of PBMCs, taken before TCRalphabeta/CD19-depleted stem cell transplant. The gene calls are TRBV12-3 or TRBV12-4 and TRBJ2-2; D remains unclear. This TCR derives from a girl aged 2-10 years with congenital amegakaryocytic thrombocytopenia, due to receive a stem cell transplant. The CDR3 sequence is CASSLISGTTGELFF. CDR3 nucleotide sequence: TGTGCCAGCAGTTTAATTTCGGGTACTACCGGGGAGCTGTTTTTT.